Described below is a single T cell receptor (beta chain) sequence and its context. Its specificity is not known. The record originates from a study of shared clonotypes between healthy human individuals. Whole-study results and caveats: Generation of non-shared clonotypes was less probable than generation of clonotypes shared by all four donors. Clonotype sharing among donors, it was expected, would be affected by sequencing depth.

Sequencing was performed with immunoSEQ multiplex PCR; in TCRdb, only in-frame clones are kept and a portion is missing. The table lists roughly 1,100,000 clones, about 80% of them singletons. Sequencing was done on a sample of memory CD4+ T cells sorted from blood. Subset reported: CD45RA-negative fraction. The sequence derives from a man younger than 35 in good health.

CDR3 coding DNA: TGTGCCAGCAGCTTAATCCAGGGGGCCGGGGAGCTGTTTTTT. Translated: CASSLIQGAGELFF. This sequence joins TRBV7-9 and TRBJ2-2; 7 positions match TRBD1. V dropped 2 bases and J dropped 6; count of bases not matched to a gene: 3. The CDR3 extends over 14 amino acids. Germline CDR1 reads SEHNR; CDR2 reads FQNEAQ (reference sequence).